The rows below give T cell receptor beta chains drawn from one sample of a study of cytomegalovirus exposure and HLA in healthy donors. The assay was immunoSEQ multiplex PCR, and TCRdb's table has in-frame clones only and misses some. This sample has more than 130,000 clones; roughly 80% occur once, and the top ten carry 4.5% to 6.5%. The sequenced sample was PBMCs. The receptor source for this set is a male donor in good health and CMV-seronegative. The CDR3 runs from the conserved cysteine through the conserved F or W. D genes are given only for firm matches. The listing skips clone size in some rows; elsewhere it reads once, few, many or a size class.

abundance,j_gene,d_gene,v_gene,CDR3aa,CDR3nt
.,TRBJ2-5,TRBD1,TRBV4-1,CASSQATGTGWLYF,TGCGCCAGCAGCCAAGCTACAGGGACAGGGTGGCTGTACTTC
.,TRBJ2-7,TRBD2,TRBV5-1,CASSDGTSGAFGGEQYF,TGCGCCAGCAGCGACGGGACTAGCGGGGCTTTTGGGGGGGAGCAGTACTTC
.,TRBJ2-5,.,TRBV18,CASSPGVRETQYF,TGTGCCAGCTCACCGGGCGTAAGGGAGACCCAGTACTTC
.,TRBJ1-4,.,TRBV6-6,CASSSTSVGTNEKLLF,TGTGCCAGCAGTTCCACCAGCGTAGGCACTAATGAAAAACTGCTTTTT
.,TRBJ2-3,.,TRBV23-1,CASSARGLFTDTQYF,TGCGCCAGCAGTGCCAGAGGGCTCTTCACAGATACGCAGTATTTT
once,TRBJ2-3,TRBD2,TRBV7-2,CASSLGAGGSGTQYF,TGTGCCAGCAGCTTAGGAGCGGGGGGAAGCGGTACGCAGTATTTT
.,TRBJ1-3,.,TRBV4-3,CASSQDFQGFLNTIYF,TGCGCCAGCAGCCAAGATTTCCAGGGATTTCTAAACACCATATATTTT
.,TRBJ1-1,TRBD1,TRBV7-9,CASSPGQVGDNTEAFF,TGTGCCAGCAGCCCTGGACAGGTTGGGGATAACACTGAAGCTTTCTTT
.,TRBJ1-6,TRBD1,TRBV10-3,CAITSRDSNSPLHF,TGTGCCATCACCAGCCGGGACAGTAATTCACCCCTCCACTTT
.,TRBJ1-1,TRBD1,TRBV19,CASSTLNRGLDTEAFF,TGTGCCAGTAGTACGTTAAACAGGGGGCTGGACACTGAAGCTTTCTTT
.,TRBJ1-3,.,TRBV25-1,CATRRNSGNTIYF,TGTGCCACCCGGCGGAACTCTGGAAACACCATATATTTT
.,TRBJ2-7,TRBD2,TRBV27,CASSLGSGGINEQYF,TGTGCCAGCAGTTTAGGTAGCGGGGGGATCAACGAGCAGTACTTC
.,TRBJ1-2,.,TRBV2,CASSFHRDYTF,TGTGCCAGCAGCTTCCATCGAGACTACACCTTC
few,TRBJ1-5,TRBD1,TRBV10-3,CAISETGGPYQPQHF,TGTGCCATCAGTGAAACAGGGGGTCCTTATCAGCCCCAGCATTTT
.,TRBJ2-7,.,TRBV7-2,CASSTQGRSYEQYF,TGTGCCAGCAGCACACAGGGCAGGTCCTACGAGCAGTACTTC
.,TRBJ2-1,.,TRBV9,CASSVGQYNEQFF,TGTGCCAGCAGCGTCGGACAGTACAATGAGCAGTTCTTC
.,TRBJ1-2,TRBD1,TRBV2,CASRAQGLDGYTF,TGTGCCAGCAGGGCACAGGGGTTAGATGGCTACACCTTC
.,TRBJ1-1,.,TRBV4-1,CASKGLRTLNTEAFF,TGCGCCAGCAAGGGACTGCGGACTCTGAACACTGAAGCTTTCTTT
.,TRBJ2-7,.,TRBV5-4,CASSSPGLPYEQYF,TGTGCCAGCAGCAGCCCGGGACTTCCCTACGAGCAGTACTTC
.,TRBJ2-5,.,TRBV29-1,CSVPRRGTLQKTQYF,TGCAGCGTTCCACGACGGGGGACCCTCCAGAAGACCCAGTACTTC
.,TRBJ2-6,.,TRBV7-9,CASSQVGQPGANVLTF,TGTGCCAGCAGCCAAGTTGGACAGCCTGGGGCCAACGTCCTGACTTTC
once,TRBJ2-2,TRBD2,TRBV10-3,CAISESNSGEELFF,TGTGCCATCAGTGAGTCGAATAGCGGGGAGGAGCTGTTTTTT
.,TRBJ1-5,.,TRBV5-8,CASSLGGAAGPGQPQHF,TGTGCCAGCAGCTTGGGCGGAGCGGCCGGTCCGGGTCAGCCCCAGCATTTT
.,TRBJ1-2,.,TRBV4-3,CASSQVTGGGYTF,TGCGCCAGCAGCCAAGTAACAGGCGGCGGCTACACCTTC
once,TRBJ1-4,.,TRBV12-1,CASSSPAVEGSEKLFF,TGTGCCAGCAGCTCCCCAGCGGTGGAGGGTTCTGAAAAACTGTTTTTT
.,TRBJ2-7,.,TRBV9,CASSPHTTYEQYF,TGTGCCAGCAGCCCTCACACCACCTACGAGCAGTACTTC
.,TRBJ2-1,TRBD2,TRBV4-3,CASSLLAAGSSYNEQFF,TGCGCCAGCAGCCTCCTAGCGGCAGGGAGCTCCTACAATGAGCAGTTCTTC
.,TRBJ1-4,.,TRBV25-1,CASSGTSNEKLFF,TGTGCCAGCAGTGGGACATCTAATGAAAAACTGTTTTTT
.,TRBJ2-7,.,TRBV11-2,CASSLDGEGRYEQYF,TGTGCCAGCAGCTTAGACGGTGAGGGTAGATACGAGCAGTACTTC
.,TRBJ1-2,.,TRBV6-5,CASSYSNGYGYTF,TGTGCCAGCAGTTACTCGAACGGGTATGGCTACACCTTC
few,TRBJ1-1,.,TRBV7-9,CASSPAGDAEAFF,TGTGCCAGCAGCCCCGCAGGGGACGCTGAAGCTTTCTTT
.,TRBJ2-5,TRBD1,TRBV6-6,CASSGDSVETQYF,TGTGCCAGCAGTGGGGACAGTGTAGAGACCCAGTACTTC
.,TRBJ1-1,TRBD1,TRBV2,CASLARGNGNTEAFF,TGTGCCAGCCTGGCCAGGGGGAATGGGAACACTGAAGCTTTCTTT
.,TRBJ2-1,.,TRBV5-1,CASSPVGDEQFF,TGCGCCAGCAGCCCCGTTGGAGATGAGCAGTTCTTC
.,TRBJ1-6,.,TRBV2,CATLGWGDDSPLHF,TGTGCCACCTTGGGATGGGGGGATGATTCACCCCTCCACTTT
.,TRBJ2-7,TRBD2,TRBV7-2,CASRKTSVSGYEQYF,TGTGCCAGCAGAAAGACTAGCGTGTCAGGCTACGAGCAGTACTTC
.,TRBJ2-2,TRBD2,TRBV10-2,CASRGVAGGSGELFF,TGCGCCAGCAGAGGGGTAGCGGGGGGTTCCGGGGAGCTGTTTTTT
.,TRBJ1-2,TRBD1,TRBV29-1,CSVADRGGDYGYTF,TGCAGCGTTGCTGACAGGGGGGGGGACTATGGCTACACCTTC
few,TRBJ1-1,.,TRBV6-5,CATRGGHTEAFF,TGTGCCACCCGAGGGGGTCACACTGAAGCTTTCTTT
.,TRBJ1-2,.,TRBV30,CAWSDTGHGYGYTF,TGTGCCTGGAGTGATACAGGGCATGGCTATGGCTACACCTTC
.,TRBJ2-3,TRBD2,TRBV6-6,CASRSTSGGAGTQYF,TGTGCCAGCAGATCTACTAGCGGGGGGGCAGGTACGCAGTATTTT
.,TRBJ2-2,TRBD1,TRBV6-6,CASSHSGTANTGELFF,TGTGCCAGCAGCCACTCCGGGACAGCTAACACCGGGGAGCTGTTTTTT
.,TRBJ2-7,TRBD2,TRBV10-3,CAISSSGSSYEQYF,TGTGCCATCAGTTCTAGCGGGTCTTCCTACGAGCAGTACTTC
.,TRBJ1-5,.,TRBV6-4,CASSEWPNQPQHF,TGTGCCAGCAGTGAATGGCCCAATCAGCCCCAGCATTTT
.,TRBJ1-1,.,TRBV29-1,CSGRPSMNTEAFF,TGCAGCGGCCGCCCAAGCATGAACACTGAAGCTTTCTTT
.,TRBJ1-5,TRBD1,TRBV27,CASSLLTGAPNQPQHF,TGTGCCAGCAGCCTATTGACAGGGGCACCCAATCAGCCCCAGCATTTT
.,TRBJ1-5,TRBD1,TRBV7-6,CASSPDRGQSNQPQHF,TGTGCCAGCAGCCCTGACAGGGGGCAATCAAATCAGCCCCAGCATTTT
.,TRBJ2-7,TRBD1,TRBV28,CASSQTGSSYEQYF,TGTGCCAGCAGTCAGACAGGGAGCTCCTACGAGCAGTACTTC
.,TRBJ2-5,.,TRBV6-5,CASTPAGRAQETQYF,TGTGCCAGCACCCCTGCCGGTAGAGCTCAAGAGACCCAGTACTTC